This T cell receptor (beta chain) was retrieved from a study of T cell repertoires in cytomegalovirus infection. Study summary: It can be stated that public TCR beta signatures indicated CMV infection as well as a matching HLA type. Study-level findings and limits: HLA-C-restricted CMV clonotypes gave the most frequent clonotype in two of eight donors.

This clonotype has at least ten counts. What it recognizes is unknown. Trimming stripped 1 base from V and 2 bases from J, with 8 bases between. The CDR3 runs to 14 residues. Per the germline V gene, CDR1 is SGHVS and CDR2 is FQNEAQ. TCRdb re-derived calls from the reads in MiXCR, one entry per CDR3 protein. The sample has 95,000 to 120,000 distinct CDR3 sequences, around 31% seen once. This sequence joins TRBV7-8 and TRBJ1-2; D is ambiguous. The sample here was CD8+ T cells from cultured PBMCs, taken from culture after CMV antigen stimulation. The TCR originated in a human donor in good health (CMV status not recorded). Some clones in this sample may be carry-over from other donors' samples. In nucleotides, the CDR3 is TGTGCCAGCAGCTTAGTGGCGGGAAACTATGGCTACACCTTC. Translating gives CASSLVAGNYGYTF.